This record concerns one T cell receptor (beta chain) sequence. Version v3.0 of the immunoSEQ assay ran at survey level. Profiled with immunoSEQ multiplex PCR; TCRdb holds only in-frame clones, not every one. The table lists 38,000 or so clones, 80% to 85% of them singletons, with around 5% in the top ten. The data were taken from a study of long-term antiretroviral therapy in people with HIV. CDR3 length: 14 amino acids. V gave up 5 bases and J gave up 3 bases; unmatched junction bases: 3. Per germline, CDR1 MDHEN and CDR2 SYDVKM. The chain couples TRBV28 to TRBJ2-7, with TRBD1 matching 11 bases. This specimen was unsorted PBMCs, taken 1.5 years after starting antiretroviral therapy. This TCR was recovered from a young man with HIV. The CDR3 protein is CASSPGTGGYEQYF. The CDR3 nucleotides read TGTGCCAGCAGTCCCGGGACAGGGGGCTACGAGCAGTACTTC. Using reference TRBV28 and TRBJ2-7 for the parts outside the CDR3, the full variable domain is DVKVTQSSRYLVKRTGEKVFLECVQDMDHENMFWYRQDPGLGLRLIYFSYDVKMKEKGDIPEGYSVSREKKERFSLILESASTNQTSMYLCASSPGTGGYEQYFGPGTRLTVT.